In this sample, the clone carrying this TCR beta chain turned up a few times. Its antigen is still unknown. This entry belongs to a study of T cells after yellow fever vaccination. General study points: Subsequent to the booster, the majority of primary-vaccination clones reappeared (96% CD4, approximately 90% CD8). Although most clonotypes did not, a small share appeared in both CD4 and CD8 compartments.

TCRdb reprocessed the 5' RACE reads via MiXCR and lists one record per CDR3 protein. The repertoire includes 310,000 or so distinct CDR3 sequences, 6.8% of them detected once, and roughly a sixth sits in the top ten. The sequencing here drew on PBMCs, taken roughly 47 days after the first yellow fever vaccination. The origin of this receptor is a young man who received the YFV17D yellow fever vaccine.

This CDR3 is CSTYFRTSGLYNEQFF. In DNA, the CDR3 is TGCAGTACATACTTCCGGACTAGCGGTCTCTACAATGAGCAGTTCTTC. The chain employs TRBV20-1 and TRBJ2-1, with TRBD2 matching 10 bases. V lost 8 bases, J lost 3 bases, and 13 bases stayed unmatched. This CDR3 is 16 amino acids long. Germline V lookup: CDR1 DFQATT, CDR2 SNEGSKA (reference sequence).